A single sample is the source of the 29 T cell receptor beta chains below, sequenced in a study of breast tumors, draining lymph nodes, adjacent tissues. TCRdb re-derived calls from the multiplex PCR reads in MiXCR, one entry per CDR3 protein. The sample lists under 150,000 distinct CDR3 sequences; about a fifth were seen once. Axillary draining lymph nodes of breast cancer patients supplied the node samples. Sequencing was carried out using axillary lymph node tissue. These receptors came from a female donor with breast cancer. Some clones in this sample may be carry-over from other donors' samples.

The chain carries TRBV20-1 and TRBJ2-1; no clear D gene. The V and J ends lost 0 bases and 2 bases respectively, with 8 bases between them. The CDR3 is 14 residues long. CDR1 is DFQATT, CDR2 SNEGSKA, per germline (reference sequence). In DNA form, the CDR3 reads TGCAGTGCTAGAGAGGGAAACCCCTACAATGAGCAGTTCTTC. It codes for CSAREGNPYNEQFF.

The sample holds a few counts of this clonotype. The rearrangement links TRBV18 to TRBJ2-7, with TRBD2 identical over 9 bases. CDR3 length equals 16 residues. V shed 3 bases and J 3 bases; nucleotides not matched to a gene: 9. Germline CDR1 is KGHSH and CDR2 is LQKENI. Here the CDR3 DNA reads TGTGCCAGCTCACCCCTGCCTCTAGCGGGGAGCTACGAGCAGTACTTC. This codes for CASSPLPLAGSYEQYF.

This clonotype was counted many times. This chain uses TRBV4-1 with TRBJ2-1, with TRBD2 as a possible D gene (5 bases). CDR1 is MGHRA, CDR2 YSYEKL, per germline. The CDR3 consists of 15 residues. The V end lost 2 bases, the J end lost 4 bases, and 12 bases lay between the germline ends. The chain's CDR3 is CASSQTTSGYNEQFF. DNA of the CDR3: TGCGCCAGCAGCCAAACGACATCGGGATACAATGAGCAGTTCTTC.

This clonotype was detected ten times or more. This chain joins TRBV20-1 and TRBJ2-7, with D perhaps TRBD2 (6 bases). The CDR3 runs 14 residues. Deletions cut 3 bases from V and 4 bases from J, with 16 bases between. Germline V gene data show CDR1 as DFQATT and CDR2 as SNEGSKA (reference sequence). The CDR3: CSASYPGEVYEQYF. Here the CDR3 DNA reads TGCAGTGCTAGTTACCCGGGAGAGGTTTACGAGCAGTACTTC.

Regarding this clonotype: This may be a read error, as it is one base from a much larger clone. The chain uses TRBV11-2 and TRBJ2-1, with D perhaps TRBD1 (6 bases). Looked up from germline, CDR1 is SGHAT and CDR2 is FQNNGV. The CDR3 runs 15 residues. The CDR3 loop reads CASGLVRGSYNEQFF. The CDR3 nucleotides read TGTGCCAGCGGCTTAGTAAGGGGGTCCTACAATGAGCAGTTCTTC.

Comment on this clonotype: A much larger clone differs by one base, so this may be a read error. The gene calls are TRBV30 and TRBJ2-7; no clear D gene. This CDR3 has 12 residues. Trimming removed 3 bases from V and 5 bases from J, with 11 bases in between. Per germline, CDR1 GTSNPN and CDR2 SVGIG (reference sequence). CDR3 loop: CAWRLGVNEQYF. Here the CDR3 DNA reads TGTGCCTGGAGATTGGGTGTCAACGAGCAGTACTTC.

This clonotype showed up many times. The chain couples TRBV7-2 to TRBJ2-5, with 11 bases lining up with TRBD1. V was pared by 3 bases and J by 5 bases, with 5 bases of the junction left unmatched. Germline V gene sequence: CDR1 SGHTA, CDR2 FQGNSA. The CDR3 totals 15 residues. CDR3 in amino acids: CASSLADRGLETQYF. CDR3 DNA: TGTGCCAGCAGCTTGGCGGACAGGGGGCTGGAGACCCAGTACTTC.

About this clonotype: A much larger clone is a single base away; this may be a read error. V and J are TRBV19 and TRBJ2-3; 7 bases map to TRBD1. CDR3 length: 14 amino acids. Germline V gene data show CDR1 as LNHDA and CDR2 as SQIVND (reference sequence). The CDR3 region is CASSETGSPDTRYF. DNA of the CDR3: TGTGCCAGTAGTGAGACAGGGTCCCCAGATACGCGGTATTTT.

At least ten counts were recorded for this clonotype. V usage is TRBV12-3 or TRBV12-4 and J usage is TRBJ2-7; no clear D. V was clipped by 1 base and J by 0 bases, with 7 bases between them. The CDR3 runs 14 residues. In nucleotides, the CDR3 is TGTGCCAGCAGTTTAGGGATGGACTCCTACGAGCAGTACTTC. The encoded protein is CASSLGMDSYEQYF.

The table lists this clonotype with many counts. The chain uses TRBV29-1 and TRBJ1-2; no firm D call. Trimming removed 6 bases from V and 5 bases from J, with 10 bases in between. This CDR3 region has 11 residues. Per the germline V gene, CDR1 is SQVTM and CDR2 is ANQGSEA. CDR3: CSVDDGYGYTF. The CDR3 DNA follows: TGCAGCGTCGACGACGGATATGGCTACACCTTC.

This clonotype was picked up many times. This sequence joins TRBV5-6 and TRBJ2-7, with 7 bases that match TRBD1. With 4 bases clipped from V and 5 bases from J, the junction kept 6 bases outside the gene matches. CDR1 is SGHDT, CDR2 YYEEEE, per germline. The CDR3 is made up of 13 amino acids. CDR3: CASSPTGVNEQYF. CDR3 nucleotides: TGTGCCAGCAGCCCCACAGGGGTCAACGAGCAGTACTTC. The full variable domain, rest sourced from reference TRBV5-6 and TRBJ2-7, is DAGVTQSPTHLIKTRGQQVTLRCSPKSGHDTVSWYQQALGQGPQFIFQYYEEEERQRGNFPDRFSGHQFPNYSSELNVNALLLGDSALYLCASSPTGVNEQYFGPGTRLTVT.

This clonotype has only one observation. The CDR3 region is CSVEVLAGGSYEQYF. The CDR3 DNA reads as TGCAGCGTTGAAGTGCTAGCGGGAGGTTCATACGAGCAGTACTTC. The chain recombines TRBV29-1 with TRBJ2-7; TRBD2 aligns across 11 bases. CDR3 size: 15 residues. Germline assignment: CDR1 SQVTM and CDR2 ANQGSEA. The V and J ends lost 1 base and 4 bases, in that order; junction bases with no gene match: 6.

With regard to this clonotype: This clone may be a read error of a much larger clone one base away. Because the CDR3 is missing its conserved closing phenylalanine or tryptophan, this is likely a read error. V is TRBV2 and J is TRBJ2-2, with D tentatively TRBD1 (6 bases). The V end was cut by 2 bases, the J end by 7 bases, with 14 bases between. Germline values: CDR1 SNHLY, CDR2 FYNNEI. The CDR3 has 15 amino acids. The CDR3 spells CASSEIGGTGGELFS. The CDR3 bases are TGTGCCAGCAGTGAAATAGGGGGTACGGGCGGGGAGCTGTTTTCT.

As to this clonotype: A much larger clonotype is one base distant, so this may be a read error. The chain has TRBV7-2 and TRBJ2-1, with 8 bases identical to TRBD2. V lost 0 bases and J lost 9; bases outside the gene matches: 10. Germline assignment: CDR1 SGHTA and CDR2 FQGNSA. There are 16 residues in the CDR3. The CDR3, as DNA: TGTGCCAGCAGCTTAGCGAGCGGGAGAAGTAGTGGTGAGCAGTTCTTC. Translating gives CASSLASGRSSGEQFF.

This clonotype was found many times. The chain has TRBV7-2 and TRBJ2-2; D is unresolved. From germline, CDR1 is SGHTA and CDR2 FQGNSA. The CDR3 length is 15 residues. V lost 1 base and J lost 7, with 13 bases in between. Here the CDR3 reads CASSLGASVGGELFF. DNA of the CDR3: TGTGCCAGCAGCTTAGGGGCTAGTGTGGGCGGGGAGCTGTTTTTT. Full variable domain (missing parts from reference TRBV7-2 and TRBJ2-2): GAGVSQSPSNKVTEKGKDVELRCDPISGHTALYWYRQSLGQGLEFLIYFQGNSAPDKSGLPSDRFSAERTGGSVSTLTIQRTQQEDSAVYLCASSLGASVGGELFFGEGSRLTVL.

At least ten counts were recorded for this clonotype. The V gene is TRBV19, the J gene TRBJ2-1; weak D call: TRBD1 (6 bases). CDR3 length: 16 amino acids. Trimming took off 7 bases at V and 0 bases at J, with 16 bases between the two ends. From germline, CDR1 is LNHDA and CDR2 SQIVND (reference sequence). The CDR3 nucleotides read TGTGCCAGTACCGACAGGTTGGCGAGCTCCTACAATGAGCAGTTCTTC. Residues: CASTDRLASSYNEQFF.

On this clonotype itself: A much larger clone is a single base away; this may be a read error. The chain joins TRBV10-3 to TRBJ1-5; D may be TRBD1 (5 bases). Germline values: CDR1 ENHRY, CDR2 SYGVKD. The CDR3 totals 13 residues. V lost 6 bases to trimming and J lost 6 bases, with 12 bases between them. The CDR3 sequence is CAIRLDRIQPQHF. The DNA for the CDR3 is TGTGCCATCAGGCTCGACAGAATTCAGCCCCAGCATTTT.

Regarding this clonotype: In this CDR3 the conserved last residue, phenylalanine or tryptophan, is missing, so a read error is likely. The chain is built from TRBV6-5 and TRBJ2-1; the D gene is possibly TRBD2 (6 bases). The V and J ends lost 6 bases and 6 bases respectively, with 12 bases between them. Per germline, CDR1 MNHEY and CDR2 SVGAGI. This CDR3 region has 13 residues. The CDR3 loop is CASSRDFRNEQFL. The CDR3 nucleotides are TGTGCCAGCAGCCGGGACTTTCGCAATGAGCAGTTCCTC.

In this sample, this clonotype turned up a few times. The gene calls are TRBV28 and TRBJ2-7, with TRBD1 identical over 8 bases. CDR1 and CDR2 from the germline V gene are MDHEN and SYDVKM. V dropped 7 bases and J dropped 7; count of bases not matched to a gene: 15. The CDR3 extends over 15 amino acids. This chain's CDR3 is CASTGTGLMIGEQYF. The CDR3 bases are TGTGCCAGCACCGGGACAGGACTGATGATCGGGGAGCAGTACTTC.

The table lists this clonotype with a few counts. The CDR3 sequence is CASTRGRLAGGPSEQFF. CDR3 DNA sequence: TGTGCCAGTACCCGGGGTCGACTAGCGGGAGGGCCGAGTGAGCAGTTCTTC. The chain employs TRBV19 and TRBJ2-1, with 14 bases matching TRBD2. With V trimmed by 7 bases and J by 9 bases, 14 bases remained unmatched. From germline, CDR1 is LNHDA and CDR2 SQIVND (reference sequence). CDR3 length: 17 residues. The whole variable domain, filled in from reference TRBV19 and TRBJ2-1, reads DGGITQSPKYLFRKEGQNVTLSCEQNLNHDAMYWYRQDPGQGLRLIYYSQIVNDFQKGDIAEGYSVSREKKESFPLTVTSAQKNPTAFYLCASTRGRLAGGPSEQFFGPGTRLTVL.

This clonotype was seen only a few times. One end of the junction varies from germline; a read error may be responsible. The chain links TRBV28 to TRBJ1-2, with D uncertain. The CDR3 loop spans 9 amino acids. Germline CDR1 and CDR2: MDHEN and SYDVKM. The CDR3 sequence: CPFSYGYTF. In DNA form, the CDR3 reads TGCCCCTTCTCCTATGGCTACACCTTC.

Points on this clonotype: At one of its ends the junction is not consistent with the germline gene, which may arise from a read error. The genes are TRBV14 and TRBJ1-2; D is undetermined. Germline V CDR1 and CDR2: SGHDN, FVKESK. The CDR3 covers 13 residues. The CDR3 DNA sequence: TGTGCCAGCAGCCAGGGGTTTAACTATGGCTGCACCTTC. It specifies CASSQGFNYGCTF.

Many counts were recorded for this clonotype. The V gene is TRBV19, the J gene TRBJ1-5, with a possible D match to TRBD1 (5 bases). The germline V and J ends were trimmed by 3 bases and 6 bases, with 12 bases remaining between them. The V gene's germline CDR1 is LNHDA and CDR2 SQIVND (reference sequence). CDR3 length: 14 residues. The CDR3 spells CASSIGPGGQPQHF. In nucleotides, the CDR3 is TGTGCCAGTAGTATCGGCCCGGGGGGTCAGCCCCAGCATTTT.

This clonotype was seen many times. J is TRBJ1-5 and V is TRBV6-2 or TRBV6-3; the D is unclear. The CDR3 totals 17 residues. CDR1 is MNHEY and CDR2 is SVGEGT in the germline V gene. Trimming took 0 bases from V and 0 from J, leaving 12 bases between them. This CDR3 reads CASSYSGRSNSNQPQHF. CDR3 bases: TGTGCCAGCAGTTACTCGGGCAGGAGCAATAGCAATCAGCCCCAGCATTTT.

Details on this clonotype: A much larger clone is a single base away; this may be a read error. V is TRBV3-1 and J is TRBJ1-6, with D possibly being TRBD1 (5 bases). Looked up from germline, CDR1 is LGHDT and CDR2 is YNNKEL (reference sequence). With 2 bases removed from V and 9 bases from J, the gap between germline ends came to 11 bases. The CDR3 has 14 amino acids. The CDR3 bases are TGTGCCAGCAGCCAACAGGGTTCGGGTTCACCCCTCCACTTT. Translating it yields CASSQQGSGSPLHF.

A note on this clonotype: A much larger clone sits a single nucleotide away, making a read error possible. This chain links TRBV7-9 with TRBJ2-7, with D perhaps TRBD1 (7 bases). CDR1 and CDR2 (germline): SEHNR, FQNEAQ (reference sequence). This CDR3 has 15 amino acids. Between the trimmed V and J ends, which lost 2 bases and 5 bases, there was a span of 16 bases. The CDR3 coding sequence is TGTGCCAGCAGCTTAATTCAGGGGGGCACCCACGAGCAGTACTTC. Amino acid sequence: CASSLIQGGTHEQYF. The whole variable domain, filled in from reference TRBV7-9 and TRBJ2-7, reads DTGVSQNPRHKITKRGQNVTFRCDPISEHNRLYWYRQTLGQGPEFLTYFQNEAQLEKSRLLSDRFSAERPKGSFSTLEIQRTEQGDSAMYLCASSLIQGGTHEQYFGPGTRLTVT.

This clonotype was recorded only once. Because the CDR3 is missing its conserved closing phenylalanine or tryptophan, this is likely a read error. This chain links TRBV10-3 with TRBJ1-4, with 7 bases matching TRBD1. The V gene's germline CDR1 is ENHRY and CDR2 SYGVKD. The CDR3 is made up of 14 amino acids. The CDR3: CAIRMEGAGEILFL. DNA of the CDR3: TGTGCCATCAGGATGGAGGGGGCAGGTGAAATACTGTTTCTT.

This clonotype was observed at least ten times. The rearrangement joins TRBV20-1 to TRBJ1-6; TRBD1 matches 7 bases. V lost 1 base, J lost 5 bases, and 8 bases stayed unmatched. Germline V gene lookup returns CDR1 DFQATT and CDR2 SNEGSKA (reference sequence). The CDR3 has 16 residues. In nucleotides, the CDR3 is TGCAGTGCTAGAGGGTCAGGGGGGCAGAATAATTCACCCCTCCACTTT. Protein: CSARGSGGQNNSPLHF.

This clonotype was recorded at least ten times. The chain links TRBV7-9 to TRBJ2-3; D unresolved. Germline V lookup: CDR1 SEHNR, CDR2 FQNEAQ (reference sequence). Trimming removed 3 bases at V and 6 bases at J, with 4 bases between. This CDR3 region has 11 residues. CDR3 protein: CASSFRDTQYF. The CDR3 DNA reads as TGTGCCAGCAGCTTTAGGGATACGCAGTATTTT.